This entry features one T cell receptor (beta chain) sequence. With a much larger clone just one base away, this may be a read error. The length of the CDR3 is 18 residues. The trim removed 8 bases at V and 0 bases at J, leaving 14 bases unmatched. Germline assignment: CDR1 SEHNR and CDR2 FQNEAQ (reference sequence). This entry is derived from a study of read filtering for tumor transcriptome and immune sequencing. Molecular barcoded adaptors covering alpha/delta and beta/gamma chains were used on around 370 ng RNA. TCRdb reanalysed the reads using MiXCR and keeps one entry per CDR3 protein. The data show 93,000 or so distinct CDR3 sequences, roughly a fifth seen once.

The clonotype comes from a donor at least 40 years old with multiple myeloma. This sequence joins TRBV7-9 and TRBJ2-7, with 12 bases that match TRBD1. Sequencing was carried out using a population of CD138-negative cells sorted from bone marrow. The CDR3: CASEGSGQGASSSYEQYF. CDR3 nucleotide sequence: TGTGCCAGCGAGGGGTCGGGACAGGGGGCCTCGAGCTCCTACGAGCAGTACTTC.